One sample yielded the 2 T cell receptor beta chains listed below, sequenced in a study of T-cell reconstitution after alpha-beta-depleted transplantation in children. Preparation of the TCRbeta library involved a method that used unique molecular identifiers. TCRdb reprocessed the PCR reads with MiXCR, giving one entry per CDR3 protein. The table records about 360,000 distinct CDR3 sequences, 13% of them present only once. Sequencing was performed on PBMCs, taken from the stem cell graft. These receptors were collected from a human donor who donated a stem cell graft to a child with Fanconi anemia.

This clonotype was counted a few times. This rearrangement joins TRBV18 to TRBJ1-1; TRBD1 aligns across 9 bases. CDR1 KGHSH and CDR2 LQKENI come from the germline V gene. CDR3 length: 17 residues. V trimming: 3 bases; J trimming: 4 bases; junction bases outside the gene matches: 12. Here the CDR3 DNA reads TGTGCCAGCTCACCGTACCGGGACAGGGTATCAGGCACTGAAGCTTTCTTT. This sequence encodes CASSPYRDRVSGTEAFF.

V and J are TRBV2 and TRBJ1-5; unclear D gene. V lost 5 bases and J lost 5, with 7 bases in between. Germline V gene sequence: CDR1 SNHLY, CDR2 FYNNEI. The CDR3 loop spans 12 amino acids. CDR3 sequence reads: CASSPDHQPQHF. CDR3 nucleotides: TGTGCCAGCAGTCCTGACCATCAGCCCCAGCATTTT.